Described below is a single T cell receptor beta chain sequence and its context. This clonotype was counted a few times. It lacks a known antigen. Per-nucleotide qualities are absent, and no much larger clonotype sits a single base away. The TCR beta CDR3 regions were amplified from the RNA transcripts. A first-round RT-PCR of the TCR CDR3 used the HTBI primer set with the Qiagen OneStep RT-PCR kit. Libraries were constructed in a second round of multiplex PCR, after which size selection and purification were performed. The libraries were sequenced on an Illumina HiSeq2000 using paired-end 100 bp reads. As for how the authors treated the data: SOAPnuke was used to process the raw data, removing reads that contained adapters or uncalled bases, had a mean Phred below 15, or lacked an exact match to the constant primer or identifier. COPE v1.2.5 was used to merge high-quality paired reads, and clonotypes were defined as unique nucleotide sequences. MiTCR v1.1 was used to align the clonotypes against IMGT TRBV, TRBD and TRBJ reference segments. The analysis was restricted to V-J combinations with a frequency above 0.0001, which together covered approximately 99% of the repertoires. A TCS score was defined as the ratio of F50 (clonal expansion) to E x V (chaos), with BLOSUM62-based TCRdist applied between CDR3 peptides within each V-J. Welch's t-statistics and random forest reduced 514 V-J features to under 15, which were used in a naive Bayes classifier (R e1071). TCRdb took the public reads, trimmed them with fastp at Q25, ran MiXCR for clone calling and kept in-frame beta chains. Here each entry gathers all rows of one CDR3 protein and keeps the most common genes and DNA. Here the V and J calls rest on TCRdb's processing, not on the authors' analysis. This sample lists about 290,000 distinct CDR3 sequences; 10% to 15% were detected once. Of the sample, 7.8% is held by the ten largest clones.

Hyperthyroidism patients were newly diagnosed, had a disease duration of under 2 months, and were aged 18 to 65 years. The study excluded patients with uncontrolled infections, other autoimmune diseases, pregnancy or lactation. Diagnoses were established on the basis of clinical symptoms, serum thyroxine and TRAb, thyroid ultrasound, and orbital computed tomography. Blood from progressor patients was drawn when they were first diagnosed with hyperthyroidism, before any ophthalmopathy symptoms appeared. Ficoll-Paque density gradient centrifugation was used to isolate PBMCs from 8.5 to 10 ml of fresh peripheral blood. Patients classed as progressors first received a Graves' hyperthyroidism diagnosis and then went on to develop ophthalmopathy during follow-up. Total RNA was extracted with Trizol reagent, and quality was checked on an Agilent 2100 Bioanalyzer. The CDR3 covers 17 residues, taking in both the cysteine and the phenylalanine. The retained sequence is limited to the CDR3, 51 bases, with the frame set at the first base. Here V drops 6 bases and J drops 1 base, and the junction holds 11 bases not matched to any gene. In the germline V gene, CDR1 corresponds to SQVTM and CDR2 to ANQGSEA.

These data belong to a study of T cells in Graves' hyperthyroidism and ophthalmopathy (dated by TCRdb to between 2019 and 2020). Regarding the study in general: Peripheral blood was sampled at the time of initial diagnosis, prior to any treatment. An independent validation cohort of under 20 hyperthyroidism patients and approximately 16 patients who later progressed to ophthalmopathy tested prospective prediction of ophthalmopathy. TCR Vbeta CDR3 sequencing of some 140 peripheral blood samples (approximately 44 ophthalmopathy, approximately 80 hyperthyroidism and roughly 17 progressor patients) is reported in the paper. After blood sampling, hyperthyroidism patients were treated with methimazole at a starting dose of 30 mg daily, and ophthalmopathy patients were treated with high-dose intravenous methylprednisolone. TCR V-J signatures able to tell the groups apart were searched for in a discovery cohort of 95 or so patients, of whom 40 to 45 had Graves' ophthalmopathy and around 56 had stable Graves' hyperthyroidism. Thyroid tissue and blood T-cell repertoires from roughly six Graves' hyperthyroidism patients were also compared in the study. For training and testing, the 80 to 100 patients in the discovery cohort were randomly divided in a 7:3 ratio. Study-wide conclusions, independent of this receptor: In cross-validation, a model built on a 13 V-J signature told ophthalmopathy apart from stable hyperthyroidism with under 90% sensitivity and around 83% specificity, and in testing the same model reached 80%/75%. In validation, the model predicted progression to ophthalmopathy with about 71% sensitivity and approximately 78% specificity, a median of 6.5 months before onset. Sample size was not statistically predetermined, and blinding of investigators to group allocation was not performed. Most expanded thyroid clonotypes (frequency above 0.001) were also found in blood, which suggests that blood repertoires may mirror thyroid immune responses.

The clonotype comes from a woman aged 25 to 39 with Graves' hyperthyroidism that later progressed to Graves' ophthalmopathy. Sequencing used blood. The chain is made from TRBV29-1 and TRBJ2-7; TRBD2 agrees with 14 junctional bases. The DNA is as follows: TGCAGCGTAGAGACCGGGACTAGCGGGAGTTTTTCCTACGAGCAGTACTTC. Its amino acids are CSVETGTSGSFSYEQYF.